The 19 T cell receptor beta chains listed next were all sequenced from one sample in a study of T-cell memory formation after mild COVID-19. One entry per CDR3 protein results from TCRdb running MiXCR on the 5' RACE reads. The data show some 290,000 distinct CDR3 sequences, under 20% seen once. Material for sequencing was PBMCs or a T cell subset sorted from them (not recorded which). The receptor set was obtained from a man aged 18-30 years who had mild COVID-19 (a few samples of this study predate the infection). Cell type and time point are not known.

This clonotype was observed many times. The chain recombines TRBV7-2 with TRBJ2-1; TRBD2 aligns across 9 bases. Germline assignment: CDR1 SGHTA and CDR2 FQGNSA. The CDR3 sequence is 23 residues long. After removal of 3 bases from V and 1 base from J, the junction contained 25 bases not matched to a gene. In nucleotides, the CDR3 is TGTGCCAGCAGCTTCAGCCCTATAAGTCGCGGGGGGGCGTTTTTTAGGTCCTACAATGAGCAGTTCTTC. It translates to CASSFSPISRGGAFFRSYNEQFF.

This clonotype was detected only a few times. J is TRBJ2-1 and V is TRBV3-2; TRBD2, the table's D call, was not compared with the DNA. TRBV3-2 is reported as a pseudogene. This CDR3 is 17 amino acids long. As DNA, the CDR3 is TGTGCCAGCAGCCAAGATTTGACTAGCGGGGGGTCAAATGAGCAGTTCTTC. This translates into CASSQDLTSGGSNEQFF.

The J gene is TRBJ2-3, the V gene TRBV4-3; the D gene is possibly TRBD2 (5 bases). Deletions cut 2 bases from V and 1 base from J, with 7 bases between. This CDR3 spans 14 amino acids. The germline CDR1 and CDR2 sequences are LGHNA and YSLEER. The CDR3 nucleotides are TGCGCCAGCAGCCAACTGAGGGGCACAGATACGCAGTATTTT. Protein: CASSQLRGTDTQYF.

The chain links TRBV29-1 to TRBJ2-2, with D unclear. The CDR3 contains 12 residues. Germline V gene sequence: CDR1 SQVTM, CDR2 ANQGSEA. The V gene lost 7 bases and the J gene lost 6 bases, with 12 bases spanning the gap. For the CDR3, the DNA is TGCAGCGCCGTTGGGTCCGCCGGGGAGCTGTTTTTT. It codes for CSAVGSAGELFF.

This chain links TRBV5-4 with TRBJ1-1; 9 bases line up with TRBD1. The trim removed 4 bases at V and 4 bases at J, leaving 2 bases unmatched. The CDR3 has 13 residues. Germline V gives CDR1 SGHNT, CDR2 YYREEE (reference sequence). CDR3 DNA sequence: TGTGCCAGCAGCAAGACAGGGGGCACTGAAGCTTTCTTT. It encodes CASSKTGGTEAFF.

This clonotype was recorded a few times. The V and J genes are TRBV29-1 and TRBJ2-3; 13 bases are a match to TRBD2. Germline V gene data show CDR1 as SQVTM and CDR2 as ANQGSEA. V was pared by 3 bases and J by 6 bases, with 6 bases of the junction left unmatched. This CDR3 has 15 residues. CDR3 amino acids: CSVERLAGGRDTQYF. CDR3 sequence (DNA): TGCAGCGTTGAGCGACTAGCGGGGGGCAGGGATACGCAGTATTTT.

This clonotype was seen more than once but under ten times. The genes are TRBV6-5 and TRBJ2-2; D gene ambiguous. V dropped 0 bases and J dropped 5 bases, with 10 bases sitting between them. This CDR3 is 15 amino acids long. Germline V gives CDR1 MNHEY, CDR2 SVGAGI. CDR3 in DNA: TGTGCCAGCAGTTACTCGATAGGTTGGACCGGGGAGCTGTTTTTT. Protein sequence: CASSYSIGWTGELFF.

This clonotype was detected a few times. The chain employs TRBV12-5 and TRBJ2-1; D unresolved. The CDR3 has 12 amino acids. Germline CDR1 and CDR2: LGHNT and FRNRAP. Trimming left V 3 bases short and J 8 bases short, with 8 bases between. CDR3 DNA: TGTGCTAGTGGTTTCAATTCGGATGAGCAGTTCTTC. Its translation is CASGFNSDEQFF.

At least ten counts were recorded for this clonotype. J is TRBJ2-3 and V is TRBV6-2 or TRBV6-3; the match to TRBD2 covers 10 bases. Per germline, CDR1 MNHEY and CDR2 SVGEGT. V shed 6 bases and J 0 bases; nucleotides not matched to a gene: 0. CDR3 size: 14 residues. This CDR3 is CASRTSGSTDTQYF. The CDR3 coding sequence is TGTGCCAGCAGGACTAGCGGGAGCACAGATACGCAGTATTTT.

CDR3 coding DNA: TGTGCCAGCGGGTATGCTGATTCACCCCTCCACTTT. It is translated as CASGYADSPLHF. This chain connects TRBV7-3 to TRBJ1-6; D remains ambiguous. The V and J ends lost 8 bases and 8 bases respectively, with 10 bases between them. Germline V CDR1 and CDR2: SGHTA, FQGTGA. The CDR3 has 12 residues.

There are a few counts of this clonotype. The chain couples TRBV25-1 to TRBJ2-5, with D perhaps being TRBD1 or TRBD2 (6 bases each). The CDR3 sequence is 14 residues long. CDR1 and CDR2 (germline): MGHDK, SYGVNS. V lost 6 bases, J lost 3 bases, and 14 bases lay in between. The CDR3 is CASSLFGGEETQYF. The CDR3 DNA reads TGTGCCAGCAGCCTTTTCGGGGGCGAAGAGACCCAGTACTTC.

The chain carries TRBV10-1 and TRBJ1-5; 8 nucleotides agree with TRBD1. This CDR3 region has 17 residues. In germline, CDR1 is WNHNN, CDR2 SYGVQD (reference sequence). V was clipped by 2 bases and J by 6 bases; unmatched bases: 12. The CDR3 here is CASSEPLEDRAGQPQHF. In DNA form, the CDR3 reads TGCGCCAGCAGTGAGCCGCTAGAGGACAGGGCGGGTCAGCCCCAGCATTTT.

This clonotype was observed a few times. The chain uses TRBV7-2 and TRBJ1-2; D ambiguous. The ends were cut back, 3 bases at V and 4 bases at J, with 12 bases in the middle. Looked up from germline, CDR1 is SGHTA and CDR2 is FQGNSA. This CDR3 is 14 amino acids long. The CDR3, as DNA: TGTGCCAGCAGCTTGGGCTACGAGAGCTATGGCTACACCTTC. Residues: CASSLGYESYGYTF. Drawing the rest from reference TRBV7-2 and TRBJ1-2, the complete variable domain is GAGVSQSPSNKVTEKGKDVELRCDPISGHTALYWYRQSLGQGLEFLIYFQGNSAPDKSGLPSDRFSAERTGGSVSTLTIQRTQQEDSAVYLCASSLGYESYGYTFGSGTRLTVV.

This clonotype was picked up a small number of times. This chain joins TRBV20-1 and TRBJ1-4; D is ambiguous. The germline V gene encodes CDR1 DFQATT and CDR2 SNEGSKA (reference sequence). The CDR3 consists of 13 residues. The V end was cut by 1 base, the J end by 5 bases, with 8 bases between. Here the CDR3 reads CSARGTWNEKLFF. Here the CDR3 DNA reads TGCAGTGCTAGAGGGACCTGGAATGAAAAACTGTTTTTT.

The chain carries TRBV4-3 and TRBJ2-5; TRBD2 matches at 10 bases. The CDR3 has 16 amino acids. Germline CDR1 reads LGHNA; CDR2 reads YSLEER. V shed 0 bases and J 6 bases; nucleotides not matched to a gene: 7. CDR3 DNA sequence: TGCGCCAGCAGCCAAGATCCTAGCGGGGGAACACAGACCCAGTACTTC. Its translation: CASSQDPSGGTQTQYF.

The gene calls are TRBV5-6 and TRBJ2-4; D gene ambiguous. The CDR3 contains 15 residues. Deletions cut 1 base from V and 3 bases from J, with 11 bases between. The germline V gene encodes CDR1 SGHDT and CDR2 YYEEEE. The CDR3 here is CASSLFDTDKNIQYF. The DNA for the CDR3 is TGTGCCAGCAGCTTGTTCGACACGGACAAAAACATTCAGTACTTC. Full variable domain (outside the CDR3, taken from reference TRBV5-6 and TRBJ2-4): DAGVTQSPTHLIKTRGQQVTLRCSPKSGHDTVSWYQQALGQGPQFIFQYYEEEERQRGNFPDRFSGHQFPNYSSELNVNALLLGDSALYLCASSLFDTDKNIQYFGAGTRLSVL.

The CDR3 region is CASSSGGVNYGYTF. The CDR3 DNA is TGTGCCAGCAGTTCAGGGGGCGTCAACTATGGCTACACCTTC. The V call is TRBV12-3 or TRBV12-4, the J call TRBJ1-2; 8 bases are shared with TRBD1. The CDR3 loop spans 14 amino acids. Trimming at V came to 4 bases and at J to 2 bases, leaving 3 bases not matched to a gene.

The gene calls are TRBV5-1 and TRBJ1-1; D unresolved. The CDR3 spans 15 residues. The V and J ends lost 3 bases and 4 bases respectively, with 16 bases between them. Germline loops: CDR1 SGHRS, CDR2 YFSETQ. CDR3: CASSSGLTVFTEAFF. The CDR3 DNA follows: TGCGCCAGCAGCTCCGGACTGACGGTCTTCACTGAAGCTTTCTTT.

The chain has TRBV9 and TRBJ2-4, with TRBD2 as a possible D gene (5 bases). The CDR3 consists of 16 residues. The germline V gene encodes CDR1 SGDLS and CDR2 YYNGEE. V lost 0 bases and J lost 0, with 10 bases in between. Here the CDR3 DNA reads TGTGCCAGCAGCGTAGGATTCGGACTAGCCAAAAACATTCAGTACTTC. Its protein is CASSVGFGLAKNIQYF.